Below are 3 T cell receptor beta chains sequenced from a single sample in a study of identical twins. MiXCR, run by TCRdb on the 5' RACE reads, gives a single entry per CDR3 protein. The top ten clones hold around 1.5% of a sample with about 890,000 distinct CDR3 sequences, roughly an eighth of them seen once. The data also belong to a second study, concerning yellow fever vaccine responses in identical twins.

The specimen sequenced was PBMCs. The receptors here all came from a young woman in good health.

The chain links TRBV12-3 or TRBV12-4 to TRBJ2-5, with TRBD1 identical over 7 bases. The J segment lost 2 bases and the V segment lost 2 bases, leaving 8 bases of the junction unmatched. The CDR3 contains 16 residues. The CDR3 DNA sequence: TGTGCCAGCAGTTTACGACAGGGCAGCATGCAAGAGACCCAGTACTTC. This codes for CASSLRQGSMQETQYF.

The rearrangement links TRBV3-1 to TRBJ2-6; the match to TRBD1 covers 11 bases. The CDR3 contains 18 residues. V trimming: 4 bases; J trimming: 1 base; junction bases outside the gene matches: 6. CDR1 LGHDT and CDR2 YNNKEL come from the germline V gene (reference sequence). CDR3 protein: CASSRHGTGGSGANVLTF. Written as DNA, the CDR3 is TGTGCCAGCAGCCGTCACGGGACAGGGGGGTCTGGGGCCAACGTCCTGACTTTC.

In regard to this clonotype: A clone one base away is much larger, so this may be a read error. This sequence joins TRBV27 and TRBJ2-1, with 12 nucleotides matching TRBD2. V lost 6 bases and J lost 4; bases outside the gene matches: 4. There are 15 residues in the CDR3. Germline CDR1 MNHEY, CDR2 SMNVEV (reference sequence). The CDR3 DNA follows: TGTGCCAGCAGACGGACTAGCGGGACGTACAATGAGCAGTTCTTC. Protein: CASRRTSGTYNEQFF.